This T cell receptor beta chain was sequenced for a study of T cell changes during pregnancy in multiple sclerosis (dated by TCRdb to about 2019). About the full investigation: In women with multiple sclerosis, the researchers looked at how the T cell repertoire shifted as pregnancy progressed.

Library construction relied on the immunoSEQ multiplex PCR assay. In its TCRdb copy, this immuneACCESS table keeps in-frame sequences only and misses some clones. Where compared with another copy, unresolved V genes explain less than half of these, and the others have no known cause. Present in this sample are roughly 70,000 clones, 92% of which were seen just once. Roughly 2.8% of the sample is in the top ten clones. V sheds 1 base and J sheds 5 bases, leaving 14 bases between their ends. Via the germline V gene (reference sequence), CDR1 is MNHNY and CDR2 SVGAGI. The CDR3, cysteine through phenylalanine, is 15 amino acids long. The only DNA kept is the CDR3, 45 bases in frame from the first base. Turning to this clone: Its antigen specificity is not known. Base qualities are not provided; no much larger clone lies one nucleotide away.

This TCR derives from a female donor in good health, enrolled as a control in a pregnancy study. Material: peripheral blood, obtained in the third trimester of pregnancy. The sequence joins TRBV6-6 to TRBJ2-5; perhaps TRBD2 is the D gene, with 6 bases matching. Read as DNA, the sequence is TGTGCCAGCAGTTACTTGGGGACTCCTCGGGAGACCCAGTACTTC. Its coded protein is CASSYLGTPRETQYF.